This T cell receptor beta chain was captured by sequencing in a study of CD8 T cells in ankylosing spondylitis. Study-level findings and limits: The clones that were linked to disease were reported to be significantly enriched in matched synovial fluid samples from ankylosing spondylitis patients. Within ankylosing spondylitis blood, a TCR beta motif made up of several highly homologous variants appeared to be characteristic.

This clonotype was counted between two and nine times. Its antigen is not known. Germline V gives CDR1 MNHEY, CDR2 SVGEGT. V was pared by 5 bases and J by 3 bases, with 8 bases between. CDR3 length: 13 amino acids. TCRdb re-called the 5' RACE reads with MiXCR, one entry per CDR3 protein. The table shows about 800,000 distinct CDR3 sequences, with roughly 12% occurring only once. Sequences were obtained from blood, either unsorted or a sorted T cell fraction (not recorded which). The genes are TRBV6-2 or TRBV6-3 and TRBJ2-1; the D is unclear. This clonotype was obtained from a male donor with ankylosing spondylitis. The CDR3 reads CASSEHFYNEQFF. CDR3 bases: TGTGCCAGCAGTGAGCATTTCTACAATGAGCAGTTCTTC.